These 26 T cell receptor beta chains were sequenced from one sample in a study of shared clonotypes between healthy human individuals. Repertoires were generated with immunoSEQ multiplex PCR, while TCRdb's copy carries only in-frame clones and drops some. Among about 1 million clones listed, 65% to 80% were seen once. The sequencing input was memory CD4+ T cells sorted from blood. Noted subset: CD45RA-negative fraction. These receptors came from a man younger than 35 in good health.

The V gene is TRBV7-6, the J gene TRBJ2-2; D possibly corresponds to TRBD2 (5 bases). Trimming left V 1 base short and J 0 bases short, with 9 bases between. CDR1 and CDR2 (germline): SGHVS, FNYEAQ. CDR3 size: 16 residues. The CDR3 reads CASSLVAGSNTGELFF. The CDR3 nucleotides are TGTGCCAGCAGCTTAGTGGCGGGCTCGAACACCGGGGAGCTGTTTTTT.

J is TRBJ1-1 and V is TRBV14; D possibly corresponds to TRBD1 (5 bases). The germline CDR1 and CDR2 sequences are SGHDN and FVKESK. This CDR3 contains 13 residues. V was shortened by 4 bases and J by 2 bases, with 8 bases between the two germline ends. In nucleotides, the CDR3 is TGTGCCAGCAGCCGGGACCCCAACACTGAAGCTTTCTTT. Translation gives CASSRDPNTEAFF.

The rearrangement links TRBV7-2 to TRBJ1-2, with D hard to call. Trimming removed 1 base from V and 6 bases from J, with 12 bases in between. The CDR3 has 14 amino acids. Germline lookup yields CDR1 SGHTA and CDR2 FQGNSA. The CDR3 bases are TGTGCCAGCAGCTTAGTGTGGCCCGTCGATGGCTACACCTTC. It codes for CASSLVWPVDGYTF.

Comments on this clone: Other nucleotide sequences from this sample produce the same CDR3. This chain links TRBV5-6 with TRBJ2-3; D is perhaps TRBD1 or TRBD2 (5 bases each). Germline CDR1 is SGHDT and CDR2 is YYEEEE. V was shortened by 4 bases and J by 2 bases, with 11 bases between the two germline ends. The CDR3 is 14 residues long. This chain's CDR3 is CASSLGRHTDTQYF. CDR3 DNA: TGTGCCAGCAGCCTGGGACGCCACACAGATACGCAGTATTTT.

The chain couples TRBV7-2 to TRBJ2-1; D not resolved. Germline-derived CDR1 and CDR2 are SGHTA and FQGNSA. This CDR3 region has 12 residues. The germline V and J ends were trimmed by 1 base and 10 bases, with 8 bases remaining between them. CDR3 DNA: TGTGCCAGCAGCTTAGGGGGATGGGAGCAGTTCTTC. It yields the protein CASSLGGWEQFF.

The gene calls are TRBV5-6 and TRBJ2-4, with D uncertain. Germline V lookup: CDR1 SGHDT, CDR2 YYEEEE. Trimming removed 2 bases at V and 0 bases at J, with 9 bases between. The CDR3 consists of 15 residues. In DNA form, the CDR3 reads TGTGCCAGCAGCTTTCAACAGACAGCCAAAAACATTCAGTACTTC. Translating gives CASSFQQTAKNIQYF.

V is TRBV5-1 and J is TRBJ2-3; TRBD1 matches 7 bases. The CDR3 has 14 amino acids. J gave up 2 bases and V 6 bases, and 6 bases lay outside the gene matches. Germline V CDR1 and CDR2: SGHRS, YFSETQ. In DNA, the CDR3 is TGCGCCAGCACGACAGGGACCCTCACAGATACGCAGTATTTT. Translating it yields CASTTGTLTDTQYF. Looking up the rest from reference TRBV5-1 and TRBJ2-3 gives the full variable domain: KAGVTQTPRYLIKTRGQQVTLSCSPISGHRSVSWYQQTPGQGLQFLFEYFSETQRNKGNFPGRFSGRQFSNSRSEMNVSTLELGDSALYLCASTTGTLTDTQYFGPGTRLTVL.

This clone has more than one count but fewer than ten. This CDR3 reads CASSLVGLAGNQETQYF. DNA of the CDR3: TGTGCCAGCAGCTTAGTGGGCCTAGCGGGGAACCAAGAGACCCAGTACTTC. The V gene is TRBV13, the J gene TRBJ2-5; TRBD2 matches at 9 bases. Germline V gives CDR1 PRHDT, CDR2 FYEKMQ (reference sequence). The CDR3 loop spans 17 amino acids. The V gene end was trimmed by 1 base and the J gene end by 0 bases; junction bases not matched to a gene: 6. The whole variable domain, filled in from reference TRBV13 and TRBJ2-5, reads AAGVIQSPRHLIKEKRETATLKCYPIPRHDTVYWYQQGPGQDPQFLISFYEKMQSDKGSIPDRFSAQQFSDYHSELNMSSLELGDSALYFCASSLVGLAGNQETQYFGPGTRLLVL.

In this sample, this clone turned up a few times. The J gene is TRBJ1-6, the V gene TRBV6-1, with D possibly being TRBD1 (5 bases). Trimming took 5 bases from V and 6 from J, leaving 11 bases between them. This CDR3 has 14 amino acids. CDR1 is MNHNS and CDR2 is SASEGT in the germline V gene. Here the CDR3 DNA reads TGTGCCAGCAGTCCGGGGACGGCTAATTCACCCCTCCACTTT. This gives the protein CASSPGTANSPLHF.

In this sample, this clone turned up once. The CDR3 reads CASSLGFGSNQPQHF. CDR3 coding DNA: TGTGCCAGCAGCTTGGGTTTCGGATCCAATCAGCCCCAGCATTTT. The V call is TRBV5-5, the J call TRBJ1-5; no clear D gene. CDR1 SGHKS and CDR2 YYEKEE come from the germline V gene (reference sequence). The CDR3 is 15 amino acids. V shed 0 bases and J shed 3 bases, with 10 bases lying between them.

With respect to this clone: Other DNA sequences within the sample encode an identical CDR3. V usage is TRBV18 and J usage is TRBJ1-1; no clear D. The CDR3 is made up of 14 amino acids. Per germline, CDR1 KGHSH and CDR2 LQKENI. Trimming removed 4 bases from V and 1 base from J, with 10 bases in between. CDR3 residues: CASSLQGSNTEAFF. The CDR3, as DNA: TGTGCCAGCTCACTTCAAGGGTCGAACACTGAAGCTTTCTTT.

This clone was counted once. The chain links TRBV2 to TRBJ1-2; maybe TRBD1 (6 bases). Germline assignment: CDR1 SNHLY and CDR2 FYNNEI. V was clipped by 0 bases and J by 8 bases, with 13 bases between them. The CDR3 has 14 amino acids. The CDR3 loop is CASSEAGRGKGYTF. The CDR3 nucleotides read TGTGCCAGCAGTGAAGCCGGCAGGGGAAAAGGCTACACCTTC.

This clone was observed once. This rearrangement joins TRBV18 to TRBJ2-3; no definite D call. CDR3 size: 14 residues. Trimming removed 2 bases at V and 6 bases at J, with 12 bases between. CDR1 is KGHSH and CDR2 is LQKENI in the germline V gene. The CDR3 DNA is TGTGCCAGCTCACCAGGGTCCCCCCGTGATACGCAGTATTTT. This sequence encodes CASSPGSPRDTQYF.

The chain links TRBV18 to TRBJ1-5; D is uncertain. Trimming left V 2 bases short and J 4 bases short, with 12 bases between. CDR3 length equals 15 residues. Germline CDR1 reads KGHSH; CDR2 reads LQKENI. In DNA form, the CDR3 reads TGTGCCAGCTCACCAGGTGGGGAGGGTAATCAGCCCCAGCATTTT. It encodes CASSPGGEGNQPQHF.

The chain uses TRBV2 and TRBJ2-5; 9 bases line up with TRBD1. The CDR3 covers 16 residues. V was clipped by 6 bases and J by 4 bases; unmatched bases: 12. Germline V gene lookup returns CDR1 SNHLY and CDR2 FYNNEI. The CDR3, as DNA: TGTGCCAGCAGATCCACAGGGGGCGGTTTGTTAGAGACCCAGTACTTC. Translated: CASRSTGGGLLETQYF.

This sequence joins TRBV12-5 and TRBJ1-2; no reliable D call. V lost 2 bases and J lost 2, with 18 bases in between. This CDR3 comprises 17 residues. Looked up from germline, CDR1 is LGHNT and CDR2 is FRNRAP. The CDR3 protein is CASGLIVGQESNYGYTF. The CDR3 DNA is TGTGCTAGTGGTTTGATAGTAGGGCAGGAGTCCAACTATGGCTACACCTTC.

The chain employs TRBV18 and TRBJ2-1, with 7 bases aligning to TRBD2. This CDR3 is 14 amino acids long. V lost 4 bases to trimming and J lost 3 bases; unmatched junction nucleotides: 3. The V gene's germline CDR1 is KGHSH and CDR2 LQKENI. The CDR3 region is CASSQAGVYNEQFF. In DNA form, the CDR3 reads TGTGCCAGCTCACAGGCGGGGGTCTACAATGAGCAGTTCTTC.

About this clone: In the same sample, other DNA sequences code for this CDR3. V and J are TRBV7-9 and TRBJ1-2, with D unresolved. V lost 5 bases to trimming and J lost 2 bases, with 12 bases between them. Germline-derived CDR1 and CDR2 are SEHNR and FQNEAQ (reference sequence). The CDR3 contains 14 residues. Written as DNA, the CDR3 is TGTGCCAGCAGCAGCTCTGGAGTAAACTATGGCTACACCTTC. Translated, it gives CASSSSGVNYGYTF.

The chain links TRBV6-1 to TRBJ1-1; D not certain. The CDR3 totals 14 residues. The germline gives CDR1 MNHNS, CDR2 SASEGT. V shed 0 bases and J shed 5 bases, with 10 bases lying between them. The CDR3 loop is CASSEAALGTEAFF. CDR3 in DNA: TGTGCCAGCAGTGAAGCGGCGTTAGGAACTGAAGCTTTCTTT.

The DNA of the CDR3 is TGTGCCAGCAGCTTACTGGCGGTGGGCACTGAAGCTTTCTTT. This encodes CASSLLAVGTEAFF. The V and J genes are TRBV7-2 and TRBJ1-1; D gene unclear. The V end lost 2 bases, the J end lost 4 bases, and 11 bases lay between the germline ends. This CDR3 comprises 14 residues. Per germline, CDR1 SGHTA and CDR2 FQGNSA.

This CDR3 is CASSFVSNTEAFF. The CDR3, as DNA: TGTGCCAGCAGCTTCGTCTCGAACACTGAAGCTTTCTTT. J is TRBJ1-1 and V is TRBV5-6; no reliable D call. The CDR3 has 13 amino acids. CDR1 and CDR2 from the germline V gene are SGHDT and YYEEEE. Trimming removed 2 bases at V and 1 base at J, with 6 bases between.

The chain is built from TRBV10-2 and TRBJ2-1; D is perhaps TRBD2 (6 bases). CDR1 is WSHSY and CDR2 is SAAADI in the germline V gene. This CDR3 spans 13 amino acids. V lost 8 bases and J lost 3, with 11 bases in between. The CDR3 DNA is TGCGCCAGCGAGGTAGCGGTCTACAATGAGCAGTTCTTC. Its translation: CASEVAVYNEQFF.

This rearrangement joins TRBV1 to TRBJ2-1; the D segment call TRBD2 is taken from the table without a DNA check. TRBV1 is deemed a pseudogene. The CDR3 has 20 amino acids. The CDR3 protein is CTSSPVRASGRRSRDNEQFF. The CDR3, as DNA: TGCACCAGCAGCCCAGTGAGGGCTAGCGGGAGGCGTAGTCGGGACAATGAGCAGTTCTTC.

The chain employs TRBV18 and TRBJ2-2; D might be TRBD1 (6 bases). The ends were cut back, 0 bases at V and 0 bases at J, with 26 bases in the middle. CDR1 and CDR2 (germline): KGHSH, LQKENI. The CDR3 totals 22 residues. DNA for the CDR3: TGTGCCAGCTCACCACCGGCATTCGTTCCCCGAGGACAGAAAGCGAACACCGGGGAGCTGTTTTTT. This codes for CASSPPAFVPRGQKANTGELFF.

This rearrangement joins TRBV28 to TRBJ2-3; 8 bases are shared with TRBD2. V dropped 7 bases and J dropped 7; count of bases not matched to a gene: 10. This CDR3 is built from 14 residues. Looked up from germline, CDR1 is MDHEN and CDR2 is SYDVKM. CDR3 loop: CASNWRRGVNTQYF. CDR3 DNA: TGTGCCAGCAACTGGCGGCGGGGGGTCAATACGCAGTATTTT.

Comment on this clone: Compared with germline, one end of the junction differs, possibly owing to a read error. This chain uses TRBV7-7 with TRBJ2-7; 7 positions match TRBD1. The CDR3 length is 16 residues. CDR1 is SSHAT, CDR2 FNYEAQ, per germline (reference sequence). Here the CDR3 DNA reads TGTGCTAGCAGCTTAGAAGGTCCGACAGGGTCGGGTGAGCAGTACTTC. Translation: CASSLEGPTGSGEQYF.